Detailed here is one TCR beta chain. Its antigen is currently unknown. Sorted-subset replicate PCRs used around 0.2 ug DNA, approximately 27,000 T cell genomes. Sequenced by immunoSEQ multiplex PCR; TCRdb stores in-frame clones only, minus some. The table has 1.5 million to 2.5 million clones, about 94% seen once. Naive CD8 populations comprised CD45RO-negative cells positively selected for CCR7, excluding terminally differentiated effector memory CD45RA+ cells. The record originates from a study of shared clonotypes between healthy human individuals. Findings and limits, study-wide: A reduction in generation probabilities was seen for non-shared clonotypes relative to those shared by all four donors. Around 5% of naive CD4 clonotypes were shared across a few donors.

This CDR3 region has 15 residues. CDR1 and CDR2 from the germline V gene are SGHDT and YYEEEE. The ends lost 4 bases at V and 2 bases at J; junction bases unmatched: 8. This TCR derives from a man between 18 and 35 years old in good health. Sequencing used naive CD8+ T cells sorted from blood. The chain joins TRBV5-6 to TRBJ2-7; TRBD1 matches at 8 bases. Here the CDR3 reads CASSLLTRGPYEQYF. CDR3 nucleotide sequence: TGTGCCAGCAGCCTACTTACCAGGGGGCCCTACGAGCAGTACTTC.